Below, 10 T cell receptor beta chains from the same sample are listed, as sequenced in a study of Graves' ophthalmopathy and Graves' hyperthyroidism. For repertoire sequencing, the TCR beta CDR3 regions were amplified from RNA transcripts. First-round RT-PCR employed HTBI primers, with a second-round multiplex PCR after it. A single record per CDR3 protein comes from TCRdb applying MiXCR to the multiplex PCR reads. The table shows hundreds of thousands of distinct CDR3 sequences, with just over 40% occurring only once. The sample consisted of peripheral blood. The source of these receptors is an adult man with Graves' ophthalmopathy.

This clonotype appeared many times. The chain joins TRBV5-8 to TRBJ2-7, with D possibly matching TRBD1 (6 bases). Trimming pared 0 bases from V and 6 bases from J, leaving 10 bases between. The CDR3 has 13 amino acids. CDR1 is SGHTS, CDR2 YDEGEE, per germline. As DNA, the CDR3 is TGTGCCAGCAGCTTGGAGAGGGACACCGAGCAGTACTTC. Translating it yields CASSLERDTEQYF.

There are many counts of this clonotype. Here the CDR3 reads CSAGWGGETQYF. In nucleotides, the CDR3 is TGCAGTGCTGGGTGGGGGGGAGAGACCCAGTACTTC. The chain is built from TRBV20-1 and TRBJ2-5; 7 bases are a match to TRBD2. The V gene end was trimmed by 5 bases and the J gene end by 4 bases; junction bases not matched to a gene: 4. CDR1 is DFQATT and CDR2 is SNEGSKA in the germline V gene (reference sequence). The CDR3 runs to 12 residues.

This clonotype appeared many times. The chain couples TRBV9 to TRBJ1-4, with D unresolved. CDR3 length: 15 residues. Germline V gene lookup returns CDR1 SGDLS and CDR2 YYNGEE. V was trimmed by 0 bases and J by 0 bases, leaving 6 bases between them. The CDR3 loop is CASSVGGSTNEKLFF. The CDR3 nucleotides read TGTGCCAGCAGCGTAGGTGGGTCAACTAATGAAAAACTGTTTTTT.

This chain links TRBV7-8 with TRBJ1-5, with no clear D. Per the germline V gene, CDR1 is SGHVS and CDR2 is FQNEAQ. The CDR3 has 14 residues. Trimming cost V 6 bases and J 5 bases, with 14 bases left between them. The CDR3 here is CASSHPGSYQPQHF. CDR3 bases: TGTGCCAGCAGTCACCCCGGGAGCTATCAGCCCCAGCATTTT.

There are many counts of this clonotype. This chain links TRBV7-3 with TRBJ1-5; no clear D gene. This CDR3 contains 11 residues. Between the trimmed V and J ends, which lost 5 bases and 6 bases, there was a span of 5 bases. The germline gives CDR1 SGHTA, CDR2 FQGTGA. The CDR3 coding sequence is TGTGCCAGCAGCCCGGGTCAGCCCCAGCATTTT. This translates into CASSPGQPQHF.

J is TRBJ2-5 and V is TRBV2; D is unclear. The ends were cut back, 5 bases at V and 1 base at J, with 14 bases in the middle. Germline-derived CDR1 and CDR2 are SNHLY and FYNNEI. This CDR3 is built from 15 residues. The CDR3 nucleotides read TGTGCCAGCAGTATGCACCGGGTCAGCCAAGAGACCCAGTACTTC. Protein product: CASSMHRVSQETQYF.

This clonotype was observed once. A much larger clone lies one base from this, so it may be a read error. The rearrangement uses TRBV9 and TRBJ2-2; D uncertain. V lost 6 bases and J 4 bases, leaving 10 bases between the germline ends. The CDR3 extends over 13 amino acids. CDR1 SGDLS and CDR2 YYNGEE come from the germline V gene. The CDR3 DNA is TGTGCCAGCAACCCCCGACGCACCGGGGAGCTGTTTTTT. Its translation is CASNPRRTGELFF. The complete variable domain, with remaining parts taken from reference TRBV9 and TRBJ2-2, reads DSGVTQTPKHLITATGQRVTLRCSPRSGDLSVYWYQQSLDQGLQFLIQYYNGEERAKGNILERFSAQQFPDLHSELNLSSLELGDSALYFCASNPRRTGELFFGEGSRLTVL.

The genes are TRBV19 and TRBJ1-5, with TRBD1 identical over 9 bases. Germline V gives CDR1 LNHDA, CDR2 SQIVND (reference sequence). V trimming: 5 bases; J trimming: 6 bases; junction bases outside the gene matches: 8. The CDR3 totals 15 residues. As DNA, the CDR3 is TGTGCCAGTAGTGTGACAGGGGGGGGCACTCAGCCCCAGCATTTT. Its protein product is CASSVTGGGTQPQHF. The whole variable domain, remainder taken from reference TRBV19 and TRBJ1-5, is DGGITQSPKYLFRKEGQNVTLSCEQNLNHDAMYWYRQDPGQGLRLIYYSQIVNDFQKGDIAEGYSVSREKKESFPLTVTSAQKNPTAFYLCASSVTGGGTQPQHFGDGTRLSIL.

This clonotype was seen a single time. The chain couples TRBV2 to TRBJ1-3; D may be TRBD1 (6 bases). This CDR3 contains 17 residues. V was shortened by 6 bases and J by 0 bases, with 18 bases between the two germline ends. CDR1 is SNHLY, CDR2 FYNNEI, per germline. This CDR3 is CASSPLRDRFSGNTIYF. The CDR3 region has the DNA TGTGCCAGCAGCCCTCTACGTGACAGGTTCTCTGGAAACACCATATATTTT.

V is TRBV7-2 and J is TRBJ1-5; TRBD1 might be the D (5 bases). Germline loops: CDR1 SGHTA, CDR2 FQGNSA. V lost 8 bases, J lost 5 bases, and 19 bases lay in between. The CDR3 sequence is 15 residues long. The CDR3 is CASGTGFTADQPQHF. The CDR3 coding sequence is TGTGCCAGCGGGACGGGCTTCACCGCCGATCAGCCCCAGCATTTT.